Included here is one T cell receptor (beta chain) sequence, with context. Those enrolled, adults aged roughly 18 to 95 years, came from 24 US areas. Assignments of participants to cohorts depended upon their own reported clinical history. Original processing methods: Counts of nucleated cells, estimated from reference gene primer amplification, were obtained. TCRdb's table, derived via immunoSEQ multiplex PCR, lists solely in-frame clones and lacks some. From that table come the V and J calls and clone size; the DNA was used to work out D and trimming. The sample lists 200,000 to 250,000 clones, around 87% occurring once. CDR3 length equals 14 residues. With 2 bases removed from V and 11 bases from J, the gap between germline ends came to 18 bases. Germline CDR1 SGHDN, CDR2 FVKESK. The sample comes from a study of blood T cell repertoires in COVID-19.

The clonotype was recovered from a man aged 25 to 45 who had been exposed to COVID-19. Sequencing was carried out using PBMCs or T cells enriched from blood (not recorded which). The chain is built from TRBV14 and TRBJ1-1; D is ambiguous. CDR3 coding DNA: TGTGCCAGCAGCCAATCCATGCTGGGTGCTAGGGCTTTCTTT. Amino acid sequence: CASSQSMLGARAFF.